The 26 T cell receptor beta chains given below trace back to one sample, sequenced in a study of Tregs in tolerant kidney transplant recipients. The nonmyeloablative bone marrow transplants came from related graft donors, with transient mixed chimerism. Method: immunoSEQ multiplex PCR; TCRdb's copy keeps in-frame clones and lacks some. The listing contains some 30,000 clones. This sample comprised CD4+ T cells from blood (PBMCs), obtained 24 months after the transplant. These receptors originate from a human patient who received a combined kidney and bone marrow transplant. Some T cells may originate from the graft donor.

Regarding this clone: The read falls 3 residues short of the CDR3 end, and the missing part is taken from the germline J gene. V usage is TRBV12-3 or TRBV12-4 and J usage is TRBJ1-4, with 9 bases identical to TRBD1. CDR3 length: 14 residues. Unmatched junction bases numbered 2, after V lost 4 bases and J lost 5 bases. CDR3 in amino acids: CASSWTGENEKLFF. The CDR3 DNA, read in part, is TGTGCCAGCAGTTGGACAGGGGAAAATGAAAAA.

About this clone itself: The missing CDR3 end, 3 residues past where the read stops, is filled in from the germline J gene. This chain links TRBV7-2 with TRBJ2-7, with D perhaps TRBD2 (5 bases). V was shortened by 2 bases and J by 3 bases, with 11 bases between the two germline ends. This CDR3 spans 14 amino acids. Per the germline V gene, CDR1 is SGHTA and CDR2 is FQGNSA. CDR3 residues: CASSLLGGFYEQYF. CDR3 bases read: TGTGCCAGCAGCTTACTGGGCGGGTTCTACGAG.

As regards this clone: Read data end 3 residues before the CDR3 end; the end is taken from the germline J gene. The rearrangement joins TRBV5-6 to TRBJ1-3; D unresolved. CDR3 length: 12 residues. Germline lookup yields CDR1 SGHDT and CDR2 YYEEEE. Trimming removed 0 bases at V and 4 bases at J, with 2 bases between. This CDR3 is CASSLAGNTIYF. The sequenced CDR3 bases are TGTGCCAGCAGCTTGGCGGGAAACACC.

For this clone: The read terminates 3 residues ahead of where the CDR3 ends, so the germline J gene completes it. This chain connects TRBV5-1 to TRBJ2-5, with 7 bases fitting TRBD2. V lost 4 bases and J lost 4; bases outside the gene matches: 1. Germline assignment: CDR1 SGHRS and CDR2 YFSETQ. The CDR3 has 12 amino acids. CDR3 DNA (partial): TGCGCCAGCAGCGGGGGGGGAGAGACC. Protein product: CASSGGGET. The complete CDR3 reads CASSGGGETQYF. Drawing the rest from reference TRBV5-1 and TRBJ2-5, the complete variable domain is KAGVTQTPRYLIKTRGQQVTLSCSPISGHRSVSWYQQTPGQGLQFLFEYFSETQRNKGNFPGRFSGRQFSNSRSEMNVSTLELGDSALYLCASSGGGETQYFGPGTRLLVL.

In regard to this clone: The read halts 3 residues ahead of the CDR3 end, with the missing end drawn from the germline J gene. The V and J genes are TRBV10-2 and TRBJ2-7; D may be TRBD2 (5 bases). This CDR3 spans 13 amino acids. Trimming removed 4 bases from V and 3 bases from J, with 10 bases in between. In germline, CDR1 is WSHSY, CDR2 SAAADI. CDR3 bases read: TGCGCCAGCAGTGGAATCCGGGGCTACGAG. Amino acids: CASSGIRGYE. The whole CDR3 sequence is CASSGIRGYEQYF.

With respect to this clone: The DNA ends 3 residues before the CDR3 does, and the rest of the CDR3 is filled in from the germline J gene. V is TRBV5-1 and J is TRBJ2-7; tentatively, D is TRBD1 (5 bases). V shed 4 bases and J shed 0 bases, with 5 bases lying between them. The germline CDR1 and CDR2 sequences are SGHRS and YFSETQ. This CDR3 is 12 amino acids long. The CDR3 sequence is CASSGASYEQYF. CDR3 DNA, as far as it was read: TGCGCCAGCAGCGGGGCCTCCTACGAG.

With respect to this clone: The CDR3 goes on 3 residues after the read ends, and that part is filled in from the germline J gene. This sequence joins TRBV18 and TRBJ1-5, with 11 bases identical to TRBD1. Per germline, CDR1 KGHSH and CDR2 LQKENI. The CDR3 is made up of 16 amino acids. Trimming removed 1 base from V and 5 bases from J; junction bases left unmatched: 4. The CDR3 region is CASSPQDRGPDQPQHF. CDR3 DNA, as far as it was read: TGTGCCAGCTCACCACAGGACAGGGGGCCGGATCAGCCC.

The CDR3 DNA, read in part, is TGCAGTGCTCCTAACCGGGACAAGGGA. Encoded protein: CSAPNRDKG. The complete CDR3 sequence is CSAPNRDKGAFF. V usage is TRBV20-1 and J usage is TRBJ1-1; D may be TRBD1 (6 bases). Read coverage stops 3 residues before the CDR3 terminus; the germline J gene supplies the remainder. This CDR3 spans 12 amino acids. Germline V gene data show CDR1 as DFQATT and CDR2 as SNEGSKA (reference sequence).

In regard to this clone: With the read ending 3 residues before the CDR3 end, the germline J gene is used to fill in that end. This sequence joins TRBV7-6 and TRBJ2-2, with TRBD1 matching 7 bases. The CDR3 runs 15 residues. V was clipped by 5 bases and J by 1 base; unmatched bases: 4. In germline, CDR1 is SGHVS, CDR2 FNYEAQ. CDR3 DNA (partial): TGTGCCAGCAGCCAAGGGACAGTGAACACCGGGGAG. Protein product: CASSQGTVNTGE. The CDR3 in full is CASSQGTVNTGELFF.

In the case of this clone: Read data end 3 residues before the CDR3 end; the end is taken from the germline J gene. The V call is TRBV5-1, the J call TRBJ2-1; TRBD2 aligns across 11 bases. The CDR3 consists of 15 residues. With 4 bases clipped from V and 4 bases from J, the junction kept 4 bases outside the gene matches. Germline V gives CDR1 SGHRS, CDR2 YFSETQ. CDR3 DNA (partial): TGCGCCAGCAGCGCCCGGACTAGCGGGTACAATGAG. As protein: CASSARTSGYNE. The entire CDR3 is CASSARTSGYNEQFF.

Of note for this clone: The CDR3 is cut off 3 residues early in the read; its end comes from the germline J gene. This rearrangement joins TRBV20-1 to TRBJ2-3; 9 bases map to TRBD2. Germline V lookup: CDR1 DFQATT, CDR2 SNEGSKA (reference sequence). The CDR3 runs 16 residues. V lost 0 bases to trimming and J lost 1 base; unmatched junction nucleotides: 5. CDR3 DNA (partial): TGCAGTGCTAGAGAACTTGGCGGGAGGGGCACAGATACG. Protein: CSARELGGRGTDT. In full, the CDR3 reads CSARELGGRGTDTQYF.

A note on this clone: With the read ending 3 residues before the CDR3 end, the germline J gene is used to fill in that end. V usage is TRBV20-1 and J usage is TRBJ1-4; TRBD1 aligns across 7 bases. The CDR3 extends over 13 amino acids. With V trimmed by 6 bases and J by 2 bases, 3 bases remained unmatched. The V gene's germline CDR1 is DFQATT and CDR2 SNEGSKA (reference sequence). The CDR3 is CSALGQTNEKLFF. The DNA read from the CDR3 is TGCAGTGCCCTGGGACAGACTAATGAAAAA.

As for this clone: The read ends 3 residues early relative to the CDR3; the germline J gene fills the gap. The genes are TRBV29-1 and TRBJ2-1, with 7 nucleotides matching TRBD1. Germline assignment: CDR1 SQVTM and CDR2 ANQGSEA. The CDR3 covers 14 residues. V was clipped by 2 bases and J by 8 bases; unmatched bases: 9. CDR3 region: CSVEQGRGYDEQFF. The CDR3 DNA, read in part, is TGCAGCGTTGAACAAGGCAGGGGGTACGATGAG.

Notes on this clone: From the germline J gene comes the end of the CDR3, since the read stops 3 residues before it. This chain joins TRBV20-1 and TRBJ1-4; a possible D gene is TRBD1 (6 bases). This CDR3 comprises 14 residues. CDR1 DFQATT and CDR2 SNEGSKA come from the germline V gene (reference sequence). V gave up 1 base and J gave up 4 bases, with 10 bases separating them. CDR3 loop: CSARAGAHNEKLFF. The CDR3 DNA, read in part, is TGCAGTGCTAGAGCAGGGGCGCATAATGAAAAA.

A word on this clone: The read gets to within 3 residues of the CDR3 end, and the germline J gene fills in the rest. V usage is TRBV29-1 and J usage is TRBJ2-2, with TRBD1 matching over 8 bases. Per germline, CDR1 SQVTM and CDR2 ANQGSEA. The CDR3 totals 13 residues. V lost 7 bases, J lost 3 bases, and 4 bases stayed unmatched. The DNA read from the CDR3 is TGCAGCGCTGACAGGGGTTACACCGGGGAG. This translates into CSADRGYTGE. The full CDR3 protein is CSADRGYTGELFF.

The CDR3 loop is CASSVRTGGTDTQYF. CDR3 bases read: TGTGCCAGCAGCGTAAGGACAGGGGGCACAGATACG. The V gene is TRBV11-2, the J gene TRBJ2-3, with TRBD1 matching over 9 bases. The DNA ends 3 residues before the CDR3 does, and the rest of the CDR3 is filled in from the germline J gene. CDR3 length: 15 amino acids. Germline values: CDR1 SGHAT, CDR2 FQNNGV. V was clipped by 5 bases and J by 1 base; unmatched bases: 4.

In the case of this clone: Germline and junction disagree at one end, which may indicate a read error. The read ends 3 residues shy of where the CDR3 ends; the end is completed using the germline J gene. The rearrangement uses TRBV4-2 and TRBJ1-4; weak D call: TRBD1 (5 bases). CDR1 is LGHNA, CDR2 YNFKEQ, per germline. The CDR3 is 16 amino acids. The chain's CDR3 is CASSQTLAGGNEKLFF. The DNA read from the CDR3 is TGCGCCAGCAGCCAAACCTTGGCGGGGGGTAATGAAAAA.

As to this clone: The read ends 3 residues before the CDR3 terminus; that terminus is restored from the germline J gene. The gene calls are TRBV10-2 and TRBJ1-5; a weak D match, TRBD1 (5 bases). The germline V gene encodes CDR1 WSHSY and CDR2 SAAADI. V was shortened by 3 bases and J by 0 bases, with 12 bases between the two germline ends. The CDR3 runs to 16 residues. The sequenced CDR3 bases are TGCGCCAGCAGTGATGGGGCAGGTTTTAGCAATCAGCCC. The encoded protein is CASSDGAGFSNQP. The CDR3, in full, reads CASSDGAGFSNQPQHF.

Regarding this clone: The CDR3 end is not reached by the read, which stops 3 residues before it; the germline J gene fills it in. The chain couples TRBV19 to TRBJ1-5; D remains ambiguous. V gave up 1 base and J gave up 4 bases, with 8 bases separating them. CDR1 is LNHDA and CDR2 is SQIVND in the germline V gene (reference sequence). The CDR3 covers 14 residues. CDR3 DNA, as far as it was read: TGTGCCAGTAGTATAGTAAGAGGGAATCAGCCC. Its translation is CASSIVRGNQP. The entire CDR3 protein is CASSIVRGNQPQHF.

In regard to this clone: Read coverage stops 3 residues before the CDR3 terminus; the germline J gene supplies the remainder. The rearrangement links TRBV11-2 to TRBJ2-1; possibly TRBD2 for D (5 bases). V was trimmed by 0 bases and J by 8 bases, leaving 14 bases between them. The CDR3 runs 15 residues. CDR1 is SGHAT, CDR2 FQNNGV, per germline. CDR3 DNA (partial): TGTGCCAGCAGCTTAGATCGACTACTAGGCCATGAG. This translates into CASSLDRLLGHE. In full, the CDR3 is CASSLDRLLGHEQFF.

Comment on this clone: A read error may produce the germline difference seen at one junction end. The sequenced fragment ends 3 residues before the CDR3 boundary, so the rest is inferred from the germline J gene. V and J are TRBV5-1 and TRBJ1-2; D remains ambiguous. CDR1 SGHRS and CDR2 YFSETQ come from the germline V gene. The CDR3 has 13 amino acids. The CDR3 sequence is CASSLPPNFGYTF. CDR3 DNA (partial): TGCGCCAGCAGCTTGCCCCCGAACTTTGGC.

Comment on this clone: The CDR3 is cut off 3 residues early in the read; its end comes from the germline J gene. The chain combines TRBV18 with TRBJ1-4; no definite D call. Looked up from germline, CDR1 is KGHSH and CDR2 is LQKENI. The ends were cut back, 2 bases at V and 0 bases at J, with 7 bases in the middle. This CDR3 has 15 amino acids. This CDR3 is CASSPKGSTNEKLFF. Incomplete CDR3 DNA: TGTGCCAGCTCACCAAAGGGTTCAACTAATGAAAAA.

On this clone: The read ends 3 residues before the CDR3 terminus; that terminus is restored from the germline J gene. The V call is TRBV6-2 or TRBV6-3, the J call TRBJ2-1; 9 bases are a match to TRBD2. This CDR3 has 13 amino acids. J was trimmed by 8 bases and V by 6 bases; bases with no gene match: 5. Germline V gives CDR1 MNHEY, CDR2 SVGEGT. CDR3 DNA, as far as it was read: TGTGCCAGCAGGCTTAGCGGGAGCTATGAG. Translation: CASRLSGSYE. The CDR3 as a whole reads CASRLSGSYEQFF.

For this clone: The sequence runs out 3 residues before the end of the CDR3; the remainder is reconstructed from the germline J gene. The J gene is TRBJ2-5, the V gene TRBV29-1; TRBD2 is a possible D gene (6 bases). Germline CDR1 and CDR2: SQVTM and ANQGSEA. This CDR3 contains 12 residues. The germline V and J ends were trimmed by 2 bases and 4 bases, with 8 bases remaining between them. CDR3 region: CSVERGGETQYF. The part of the CDR3 DNA that was read is TGCAGCGTTGAAAGGGGAGGAGAGACC.

Of note for this clone: The read is 3 residues too short to cover the CDR3 end, so that end is filled in from the germline J gene. The V call is TRBV28, the J call TRBJ2-1, with 15 bases identical to TRBD2. V was clipped by 2 bases and J by 7 bases; unmatched bases: 3. The CDR3 runs 16 residues. Germline V gives CDR1 MDHEN, CDR2 SYDVKM. CDR3 DNA, as far as it was read: TGTGCCAGCAGTTTACCGGGACTAGCGGGAGGAAATGAG. Translation: CASSLPGLAGGNE. The full-length CDR3 reads as CASSLPGLAGGNEQFF. The full variable domain, its missing parts supplied by reference TRBV28 and TRBJ2-1, is DVKVTQSSRYLVKRTGEKVFLECVQDMDHENMFWYRQDPGLGLRLIYFSYDVKMKEKGDIPEGYSVSREKKERFSLILESASTNQTSMYLCASSLPGLAGGNEQFFGPGTRLTVL.

In the case of this clone: The read finishes 3 residues shy of the CDR3 end, and the germline J gene is used to complete it. The chain uses TRBV5-1 and TRBJ2-1, with 7 bases that match TRBD1. CDR1 is SGHRS, CDR2 YFSETQ, per germline. The CDR3 runs to 15 residues. V was clipped by 0 bases and J by 6 bases; unmatched bases: 6. The part of the CDR3 DNA that was read is TGCGCCAGCAGCTTGGCGGGACAGATACCCAATGAG. Protein sequence: CASSLAGQIPNE. The whole CDR3 region reads CASSLAGQIPNEQFF.